The 24 T cell receptor beta chains listed next were all sequenced from one sample in a study of cytomegalovirus exposure and HLA in healthy donors. Vbeta (60) and Jbeta (13) primers were used in the PCR. Assay: immunoSEQ multiplex PCR; the TCRdb copy retains only in-frame clones and omits some. The sample has over 100,000 clones; about 74% are singletons. Sequencing was performed on PBMCs. The origin of the receptors is a man aged 40-49 years in good health and CMV-seropositive.

Concerning this clone itself: The identical CDR3 is also encoded by other nucleotide sequences in the sample. The rearrangement joins TRBV28 to TRBJ1-5, with D tentatively TRBD1 (6 bases). V was clipped by 2 bases and J by 7 bases, with 12 bases between them. Germline CDR1 MDHEN, CDR2 SYDVKM. This CDR3 has 14 residues. The CDR3 bases are TGTGCCAGCAGTTTAAGGGGGGGAGGACAGCCCCAGCATTTT. Translated: CASSLRGGGQPQHF.

This clone was counted between two and nine times. This chain's CDR3 is CASSLDPGLAGEQYF. The CDR3 DNA reads TGCGCCAGCAGCTTGGACCCGGGACTAGCGGGTGAGCAGTACTTC. The chain carries TRBV5-1 and TRBJ2-7, with 12 positions matching TRBD2. The CDR3 consists of 15 residues. The V gene end was trimmed by 0 bases and the J gene end by 7 bases; junction bases not matched to a gene: 5. The germline V gene has CDR1 SGHRS and CDR2 YFSETQ.

J is TRBJ2-5 and V is TRBV15; maybe TRBD1 (6 bases). V was clipped by 3 bases and J by 1 base, with 9 bases between them. The germline gives CDR1 LNHNV, CDR2 YYDKDF (reference sequence). The CDR3 totals 14 residues. For the CDR3, the DNA is TGTGCCACCAGCAGCTGGACAGCCCAAGAGACCCAGTACTTC. Its protein product is CATSSWTAQETQYF.

The chain joins TRBV5-4 to TRBJ2-1, with D unresolved. V was cut by 1 base and J by 6 bases, with 11 bases left in between. This CDR3 is 14 amino acids long. CDR1 and CDR2 from the germline V gene are SGHNT and YYREEE (reference sequence). The CDR3 protein is CASSLHGSFNEQFF. DNA of the CDR3: TGTGCCAGCAGCTTGCACGGGTCTTTCAATGAGCAGTTCTTC.

V and J are TRBV11-2 and TRBJ2-7, with a weak D call TRBD1 (5 bases). V was cut by 8 bases and J by 0 bases, with 8 bases left in between. The germline V gene has CDR1 SGHAT and CDR2 FQNNGV. The CDR3 is 12 residues long. CDR3 loop: CASQGRSYEQYF. The CDR3 nucleotides read TGTGCCAGCCAGGGCCGCTCCTACGAGCAGTACTTC. The variable domain in full, with the rest retrieved from reference TRBV11-2 and TRBJ2-7, is EAGVAQSPRYKIIEKRQSVAFWCNPISGHATLYWYQQILGQGPKLLIQFQNNGVVDDSQLPKDRFSAERLKGVDSTLKIQPAKLEDSAVYLCASQGRSYEQYFGPGTRLTVT.

The chain carries TRBV2 and TRBJ1-4, with D tentatively TRBD1 (5 bases). Germline CDR1 SNHLY, CDR2 FYNNEI. V lost 3 bases, J lost 2 bases, and 13 bases lay in between. The CDR3 runs to 16 residues. This CDR3 reads CASSDQGPLTNEKLFF. CDR3 coding DNA: TGTGCCAGCAGTGATCAGGGTCCACTGACTAATGAAAAACTGTTTTTT.

This clone was seen a few times. The CDR3, as DNA: TGCGCCAGCAGCTTATGGGCCTCAGGGGATTCACCCCTCCACTTT. The encoded protein is CASSLWASGDSPLHF. The chain combines TRBV5-1 with TRBJ1-6, with D perhaps matching TRBD1 (6 bases). V was shortened by 2 bases and J by 8 bases, with 14 bases between the two germline ends. There are 15 residues in the CDR3. Germline-derived CDR1 and CDR2 are SGHRS and YFSETQ.

In this sample, this clone turned up once. The J gene is TRBJ2-7, the V gene TRBV5-1; D possibly corresponds to TRBD1 (5 bases). The CDR3 consists of 14 residues. Germline loops: CDR1 SGHRS, CDR2 YFSETQ. The V end lost 2 bases, the J end lost 3 bases, and 12 bases lay between the germline ends. The CDR3 protein is CASSFLGQGYEQYF. The CDR3 DNA sequence: TGCGCCAGCAGCTTCCTCGGGCAGGGCTACGAGCAGTACTTC.

The J gene is TRBJ1-5, the V gene TRBV5-4; the match to TRBD1 covers 7 bases. Trimming removed 4 bases from V and 2 bases from J; junction bases left unmatched: 3. The germline gives CDR1 SGHNT, CDR2 YYREEE (reference sequence). The CDR3 is 14 residues long. The CDR3, as DNA: TGTGCCAGCAGCCTTCAGGGGGGCAATCAGCCCCAGCATTTT. It yields the protein CASSLQGGNQPQHF. Based on the CDR3 plus reference TRBV5-4 and TRBJ1-5, the full variable domain is ETGVTQSPTHLIKTRGQQVTLRCSSQSGHNTVSWYQQALGQGPQFIFQYYREEENGRGNFPPRFSGLQFPNYSSELNVNALELDDSALYLCASSLQGGNQPQHFGDGTRLSIL.

V is TRBV14 and J is TRBJ2-2, with TRBD1 matching over 10 bases. Per the germline V gene, CDR1 is SGHDN and CDR2 is FVKESK. This CDR3 is built from 18 residues. The trim removed 1 base at V and 4 bases at J, leaving 9 bases unmatched. The CDR3 nucleotides are TGTGCCAGCAGCCAAGTACGTTGGGACAGGGGCTTCACCGGGGAGCTGTTTTTT. It yields the protein CASSQVRWDRGFTGELFF.

V usage is TRBV10-1 and J usage is TRBJ2-7; a weak D match, TRBD2 (5 bases). The V end lost 10 bases, the J end lost 0 bases, and 19 bases lay between the germline ends. The CDR3 spans 15 residues. Germline values: CDR1 WNHNN, CDR2 SYGVQD (reference sequence). CDR3: CATPGFEGSSYEQYF. The CDR3 nucleotides read TGCGCCACCCCCGGGTTCGAAGGGAGCTCCTACGAGCAGTACTTC.

This clone has only a few counts. V gene TRBV5-5 combines with J gene TRBJ1-6, with a possible D match to TRBD1 (6 bases). The V end was cut by 2 bases, the J end by 9 bases, with 9 bases between. The CDR3 has 13 residues. The V gene's germline CDR1 is SGHKS and CDR2 YYEKEE (reference sequence). CDR3 coding DNA: TGTGCCAGCAGCTTACAGGGCGGTTCACCCCTCCACTTT. Translating it yields CASSLQGGSPLHF.

CDR3 residues: CATSTGGYNEQFF. The DNA of the CDR3 is TGTGCCACCAGCACTGGGGGGTACAATGAGCAGTTCTTC. The chain joins TRBV15 to TRBJ2-1; tentatively, D is TRBD2 (6 bases). CDR3 length: 13 amino acids. V shed 4 bases and J shed 4 bases, with 8 bases lying between them. The germline V gene has CDR1 LNHNV and CDR2 YYDKDF (reference sequence).

This chain links TRBV5-1 with TRBJ2-3; TRBD2 agrees at 12 bases. Germline loops: CDR1 SGHRS, CDR2 YFSETQ. V trimming: 4 bases; J trimming: 6 bases; junction bases outside the gene matches: 3. The CDR3 has 14 residues. The CDR3 here is CASSPGLAGDTQYF. In DNA form, the CDR3 reads TGCGCCAGCAGCCCGGGACTAGCGGGTGATACGCAGTATTTT.

V is TRBV19 and J is TRBJ1-5, with a tentative D call TRBD1 (6 bases). CDR1 LNHDA and CDR2 SQIVND come from the germline V gene (reference sequence). V lost 1 base to trimming and J lost 0 bases, with 7 bases between them. CDR3 size: 15 residues. CDR3 DNA: TGTGCCAGTAGTATAGGGACAGTTAGCAATCAGCCCCAGCATTTT. The encoded protein is CASSIGTVSNQPQHF.

CDR3 region: CASSLGTGGSPLHF. The CDR3 coding sequence is TGTGCCAGCAGCCTTGGGACAGGGGGTTCACCCCTCCACTTT. V and J are TRBV7-2 and TRBJ1-6; TRBD1 agrees at 11 bases. The trim removed 5 bases at V and 9 bases at J, leaving 3 bases unmatched. Germline lookup yields CDR1 SGHTA and CDR2 FQGNSA. The CDR3 runs to 14 residues. Drawing the rest from reference TRBV7-2 and TRBJ1-6, the complete variable domain is GAGVSQSPSNKVTEKGKDVELRCDPISGHTALYWYRQSLGQGLEFLIYFQGNSAPDKSGLPSDRFSAERTGGSVSTLTIQRTQQEDSAVYLCASSLGTGGSPLHFGNGTRLTVT.

The rearrangement links TRBV27 to TRBJ1-6, with D possibly matching TRBD1 (6 bases). Trimming removed 6 bases at V and 0 bases at J, with 12 bases between. This CDR3 comprises 16 residues. Germline assignment: CDR1 MNHEY and CDR2 SMNVEV (reference sequence). CDR3 loop: CASRGHTSSYNSPLHF. The CDR3 DNA follows: TGTGCCAGCAGGGGACATACGAGCTCCTATAATTCACCCCTCCACTTT.

The chain carries TRBV7-8 and TRBJ1-1, with D unclear. This CDR3 region has 14 residues. Germline CDR1 reads SGHVS; CDR2 reads FQNEAQ. Trimming removed 5 bases from V and 2 bases from J, with 12 bases in between. The CDR3 protein is CASSVMAGNTEAFF. The CDR3 bases are TGTGCCAGCAGCGTAATGGCAGGCAACACTGAAGCTTTCTTT.

This clone is a singleton in its sample. The rearrangement joins TRBV4-2 to TRBJ2-4; D unresolved. The CDR3 is 13 amino acids. V was shortened by 6 bases and J by 5 bases, with 11 bases between the two germline ends. Germline assignment: CDR1 LGHNA and CDR2 YNFKEQ. The CDR3 spells CASSEATENIQYF. The CDR3 nucleotides are TGTGCCAGCAGTGAGGCTACCGAAAACATTCAGTACTTC.

J is TRBJ1-3 and V is TRBV6-6; D might be TRBD1 (6 bases). V lost 6 bases and J lost 7, with 19 bases in between. The CDR3 is 15 residues long. Germline CDR1 is MNHNY and CDR2 is SVGAGI (reference sequence). CDR3 amino acids: CASRSPRPGGNTIYF. The CDR3 DNA reads as TGTGCCAGCAGGTCTCCCAGGCCGGGGGGCAACACCATATATTTT.

This clone was counted between two and nine times. The gene calls are TRBV5-1 and TRBJ1-1; unclear D gene. V dropped 2 bases and J dropped 3 bases, with 11 bases sitting between them. The CDR3 has 14 residues. CDR1 SGHRS and CDR2 YFSETQ come from the germline V gene. CDR3 nucleotides: TGCGCCAGCAGCTTTGAGGGTATGGACACTGAAGCTTTCTTT. Its protein is CASSFEGMDTEAFF.

The chain carries TRBV7-6 and TRBJ2-1, with TRBD2 identical over 9 bases. Per the germline V gene, CDR1 is SGHVS and CDR2 is FNYEAQ. The ends lost 1 base at V and 3 bases at J; junction bases unmatched: 7. The CDR3 runs to 17 residues. The CDR3: CASSLGASGKLYNEQFF. The CDR3 nucleotides are TGTGCCAGCAGCTTAGGGGCTAGCGGGAAACTCTACAATGAGCAGTTCTTC.

CDR3 sequence: CASSTSGQGVGETQYF. As DNA, the CDR3 is TGTGCCAGCAGCACTAGCGGACAGGGGGTGGGGGAGACCCAGTACTTC. V usage is TRBV11-2 and J usage is TRBJ2-5; 10 nucleotides align to TRBD1. The CDR3 covers 16 residues. Germline V gene sequence: CDR1 SGHAT, CDR2 FQNNGV. V lost 5 bases, J lost 5 bases, and 11 bases stayed unmatched.

Only a few counts were recorded for this clone. The genes are TRBV19 and TRBJ1-2; 7 nucleotides align to TRBD1. Unmatched junction bases numbered 3, after V lost 3 bases and J lost 2 bases. CDR3 size: 14 residues. The germline V gene encodes CDR1 LNHDA and CDR2 SQIVND (reference sequence). The CDR3 DNA sequence: TGTGCCAGTAGTATTTCGGGACAGAACTATGGCTACACCTTC. Its translation is CASSISGQNYGYTF.